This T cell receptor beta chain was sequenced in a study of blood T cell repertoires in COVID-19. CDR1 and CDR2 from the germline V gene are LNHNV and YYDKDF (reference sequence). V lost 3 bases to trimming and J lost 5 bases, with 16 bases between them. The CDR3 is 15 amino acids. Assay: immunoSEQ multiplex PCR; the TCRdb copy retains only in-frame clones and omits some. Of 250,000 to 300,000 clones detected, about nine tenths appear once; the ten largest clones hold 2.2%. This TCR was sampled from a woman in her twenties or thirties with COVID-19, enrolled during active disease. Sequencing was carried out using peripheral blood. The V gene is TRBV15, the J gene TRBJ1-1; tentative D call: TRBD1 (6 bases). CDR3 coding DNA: TGTGCCACCAGCAGTGGCCCGGGACAAAGGACTGAAGCTTTCTTT. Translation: CATSSGPGQRTEAFF.